A selection of T cell receptor beta chains follows, all from one sample in a study of cytomegalovirus exposure and HLA in healthy donors. Profiled with immunoSEQ multiplex PCR; TCRdb holds only in-frame clones, not every one. The sample holds 85,000 to 120,000 clones, 75% to 90% seen once. Sequencing was performed on PBMCs. The receptors shown here come from a man aged 40-49 years in good health and CMV-seronegative. CDR3s include the opening cysteine and the closing phenylalanine or tryptophan. Fields, in order: clone size, V gene, J gene, D gene, CDR3 protein, CDR3 DNA. D genes are given only for firm matches. The size entry is marked missing in some rows and otherwise reads once, few, many or a size class.

-,TRBV4-1,TRBJ2-1,TRBD2,CASSQVLAGGCEQFF,TGCGCCAGCAGCCAAGTACTAGCGGGGGGCTGTGAGCAGTTCTTC
once,TRBV5-1,TRBJ2-1,-,CASSGGLLNPSYNEQFF,TGCGCCAGCAGCGGGGGACTTTTAAATCCCTCCTACAATGAGCAGTTCTTC
-,TRBV7-9,TRBJ2-7,-,CASSLGDLSYEQYF,TGTGCCAGCAGCTTAGGGGACTTATCCTACGAGCAGTACTTC
-,TRBV5-6,TRBJ1-4,-,CASTSLRSSNEKLFF,TGTGCCAGCACCAGCCTGCGGTCCTCGAATGAAAAACTGTTTTTT
-,TRBV6-5,TRBJ1-2,-,CASRPAGNYGYTF,TGTGCCAGCAGACCGGCAGGGAACTATGGCTACACCTTC
few,TRBV6-5,TRBJ2-7,TRBD1,CASRSGTGVHEQYF,TGTGCCAGCAGGTCAGGGACAGGGGTACACGAGCAGTACTTC
-,TRBV7-8,TRBJ1-2,-,CASSSSGFNYGYTF,TGTGCCAGCAGCTCCTCGGGTTTTAACTATGGCTACACCTTC
-,TRBV27,TRBJ1-2,TRBD1,CASSPEQGAGYGYTF,TGTGCCAGCAGTCCAGAACAGGGGGCCGGCTATGGCTACACCTTC
-,TRBV7-2,TRBJ2-7,TRBD1,CASSLAVRGYEQYF,TGTGCCAGCAGCTTAGCGGTCAGGGGGTACGAGCAGTACTTC
-,TRBV29-1,TRBJ2-3,-,CSVEEEGGGGNWADTQYF,TGCAGCGTTGAAGAGGAGGGCGGAGGGGGCAACTGGGCAGATACGCAGTATTTT
once,TRBV19,TRBJ2-1,TRBD2,CASSNSGGTYNEQFF,TGTGCCAGTAGCAATAGCGGGGGGACCTACAATGAGCAGTTCTTC
-,TRBV5-8,TRBJ1-4,-,CASSLIQGSLFF,TGTGCCAGCAGCTTGATCCAGGGTTCACTGTTTTTT
-,TRBV7-2,TRBJ2-5,TRBD1,CASSLVYFRDREQETQYF,TGTGCCAGCAGCTTAGTATATTTTAGGGACAGGGAGCAAGAGACCCAGTACTTC
-,TRBV6-7,TRBJ1-1,-,CASSRRGGSAFF,TGTGCCAGCAGCCGACGGGGGGGGTCGGCTTTCTTT
once,TRBV18,TRBJ1-6,-,CASSLQAYNSPLHF,TGTGCCAGCTCACTCCAGGCTTATAATTCACCCCTCCACTTT
-,TRBV5-1,TRBJ2-1,TRBD2,CASSPQGLAYNEQFF,TGCGCCAGCAGCCCCCAGGGACTAGCGTACAATGAGCAGTTCTTC
-,TRBV19,TRBJ1-2,TRBD1,CASIDRGRGLTYGYTF,TGTGCCAGTATCGACAGGGGGCGCGGCCTGACCTATGGCTACACCTTC